The 8 T cell receptor beta chains given below trace back to one sample, sequenced in a study of T cells in women clearing cervical HPV infection. Libraries were prepared by immunoSEQ multiplex PCR; TCRdb keeps only in-frame clonotypes and omits some of them. The ten most abundant clones cover 2.5% to 3% of a sample with around 29,000 clones. Sample: blood buffy coat. These receptor sequences come from a woman between 18 and 75 years old with a cervical HPV16 infection that either progressed to CIN3+ or cleared (not recorded which).

Concerning this clone: The read finishes 3 residues shy of the CDR3 end, and the germline J gene is used to complete it. The gene calls are TRBV10-3 and TRBJ1-4, with 8 positions matching TRBD1. The germline V gene encodes CDR1 ENHRY and CDR2 SYGVKD. Trimming at V came to 5 bases and at J to 7 bases, leaving 6 bases not matched to a gene. This CDR3 is built from 14 residues. The sequenced CDR3 bases are TGTGCCATCAGTCCGGGACAGGAGAGTGAAAAA. This gives the protein CAISPGQESEK. The complete CDR3 sequence is CAISPGQESEKLFF.

Points on this clone: With the read ending 3 residues before the CDR3 end, the germline J gene is used to fill in that end. V is TRBV20-1 and J is TRBJ1-6, with 9 bases aligning to TRBD1. The J segment lost 5 bases and the V segment lost 0 bases, leaving 5 bases of the junction unmatched. This CDR3 has 16 amino acids. Germline values: CDR1 DFQATT, CDR2 SNEGSKA (reference sequence). The CDR3 sequence: CSARENRGRDNSPLHF. CDR3 DNA, as far as it was read: TGCAGTGCTAGAGAAAACAGGGGGCGCGATAATTCACCC.

For this clone: The CDR3 is cut off 3 residues early in the read; its end comes from the germline J gene. V and J are TRBV19 and TRBJ2-2; D is ambiguous. CDR3 length: 15 amino acids. Trimming pared 5 bases from V and 7 bases from J, leaving 17 bases between. Germline V gene data show CDR1 as LNHDA and CDR2 as SQIVND (reference sequence). CDR3 bases read: TGTGCCAGTAGTCCCTCGGCTAGATCCATCGGGGAG. Residues: CASSPSARSIGE. The complete CDR3 reads CASSPSARSIGELFF.

With respect to this clone: The read falls 3 residues short of the CDR3 end, and the missing part is taken from the germline J gene. V usage is TRBV5-1 and J usage is TRBJ1-3; 7 bases match TRBD1. V dropped 0 bases and J dropped 4; count of bases not matched to a gene: 10. The CDR3 extends over 17 amino acids. The germline V gene has CDR1 SGHRS and CDR2 YFSETQ. CDR3 sequence: CASSLGTNRGQGNTIYF. The sequenced part of the CDR3 DNA is TGCGCCAGCAGCTTGGGTACAAACAGGGGTCAAGGAAACACC. Combining the CDR3 with reference TRBV5-1 and TRBJ1-3 gives the whole variable domain KAGVTQTPRYLIKTRGQQVTLSCSPISGHRSVSWYQQTPGQGLQFLFEYFSETQRNKGNFPGRFSGRQFSNSRSEMNVSTLELGDSALYLCASSLGTNRGQGNTIYFGEGSWLTVV.

Of note for this clone: Read sequence stops 3 residues before the CDR3 end, and the germline J gene provides the missing end. The V gene is TRBV11-2, the J gene TRBJ2-2; D call uncertain. CDR3 size: 14 residues. V was cut by 4 bases and J by 6 bases, with 12 bases left in between. Germline V gives CDR1 SGHAT, CDR2 FQNNGV. The CDR3 sequence: CASSSGLVAGELFF. The CDR3 bases that were read are TGTGCCAGCAGCTCAGGCCTCGTGGCCGGGGAG.

Notes on this clone: The read ends 3 residues early relative to the CDR3; the germline J gene fills the gap. The chain uses TRBV7-9 and TRBJ2-5, with a weak D call TRBD1 (5 bases). V lost 1 base to trimming and J lost 5 bases, with 11 bases between them. This CDR3 is 14 amino acids long. Per the germline V gene, CDR1 is SEHNR and CDR2 is FQNEAQ (reference sequence). Partial CDR3 DNA: TGTGCCAGCAGCTTAGGGGGCACGGTGGAGACC. Amino acids: CASSLGGTVET. The full CDR3 sequence reads CASSLGGTVETQYF.

Regarding this clone: Coverage ceases 3 residues before the CDR3 finishes, and the germline J gene fills in the end. V gene TRBV6-4 combines with J gene TRBJ1-3; D call uncertain. The germline V and J ends were trimmed by 0 bases and 0 bases, with 6 bases remaining between them. There are 15 residues in the CDR3. Per germline, CDR1 MRHNA and CDR2 SNTAGT. The CDR3: CASSDSAGSGNTIYF. The DNA read from the CDR3 is TGTGCCAGCAGTGACTCTGCAGGCTCTGGAAACACC.

As concerns this clone: The sequence runs out 3 residues before the end of the CDR3; the remainder is reconstructed from the germline J gene. The chain is built from TRBV7-9 and TRBJ2-3; TRBD1 matches 7 bases. Germline CDR1 reads SEHNR; CDR2 reads FQNEAQ (reference sequence). This CDR3 spans 15 amino acids. Unmatched junction bases numbered 10, after V lost 6 bases and J lost 4 bases. CDR3 in amino acids: CASSTHPDRADTQYF. The sequenced part of the CDR3 DNA is TGTGCCAGCAGTACCCACCCAGACAGGGCAGATACG.